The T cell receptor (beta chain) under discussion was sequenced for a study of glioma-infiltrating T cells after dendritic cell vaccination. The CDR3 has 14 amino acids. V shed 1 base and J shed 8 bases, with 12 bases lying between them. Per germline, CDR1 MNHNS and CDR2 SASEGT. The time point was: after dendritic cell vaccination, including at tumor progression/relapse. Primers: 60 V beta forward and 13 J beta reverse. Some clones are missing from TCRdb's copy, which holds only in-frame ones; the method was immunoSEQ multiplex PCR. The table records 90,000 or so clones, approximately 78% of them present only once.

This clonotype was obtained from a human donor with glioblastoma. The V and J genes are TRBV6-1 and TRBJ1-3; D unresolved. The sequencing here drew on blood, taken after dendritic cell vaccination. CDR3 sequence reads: CASSEGNSPHTIYF. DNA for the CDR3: TGTGCCAGCAGTGAAGGGAACAGTCCGCACACCATATATTTT.